Reported below is one TCR beta chain. This specimen belongs to a study of neoadjuvant nivolumab and ipilimumab in lung cancer. Sequenced by immunoSEQ multiplex PCR; TCRdb stores in-frame clones only, minus some. The sample shows about 13,000 clones, about 94% of them seen only once. This receptor was taken from an adult with non-small cell lung cancer. This material consisted of peripheral blood, taken after neoadjuvant nivolumab, alone or with ipilimumab, at or shortly before surgery.

As DNA, the CDR3 is TGTGCCAGCTCACGGGGACAGGGTGCGGATACGCAGTATTTT. Translated, it gives CASSRGQGADTQYF. The genes are TRBV18 and TRBJ2-3; 9 bases match TRBD1. J was trimmed by 6 bases and V by 4 bases; bases with no gene match: 5. The germline gives CDR1 KGHSH, CDR2 LQKENI. The CDR3 has 14 residues.